The 24 T cell receptor beta chains given below trace back to one sample, sequenced in a study of T cell responses to AZD1222 COVID-19 vaccine. Generated by immunoSEQ multiplex PCR, the TCRdb table keeps only in-frame clones and is missing some. The table lists 210,000 or so clones, under 95% of them singletons. The sequences come from peripheral blood, collected on day 0 of MenACWY control vaccination. Receptors were obtained from an adult in good health.

The chain combines TRBV29-1 with TRBJ1-1; TRBD1 agrees at 9 bases. The CDR3 is 14 residues long. The V segment lost 7 bases and the J segment 5 bases; nucleotides outside the gene matches: 11. Germline V gene sequence: CDR1 SQVTM, CDR2 ANQGSEA. The DNA of the CDR3 is TGCAGCGCCTCCTCGGGACAGGGAGGTACTGAAGCTTTCTTT. The encoded protein is CSASSGQGGTEAFF.

V is TRBV19 and J is TRBJ2-7, with 8 bases lining up with TRBD2. This CDR3 has 12 residues. The V gene's germline CDR1 is LNHDA and CDR2 SQIVND (reference sequence). V was pared by 4 bases and J by 9 bases, with 5 bases of the junction left unmatched. The CDR3 loop is CASSKKRERQYF. CDR3 DNA sequence: TGTGCCAGTAGTAAGAAGCGGGAGAGGCAGTACTTC.

The chain joins TRBV29-1 to TRBJ1-2; D may be TRBD1 (6 bases). This CDR3 contains 11 residues. The V gene's germline CDR1 is SQVTM and CDR2 ANQGSEA. Deletions cut 6 bases from V and 4 bases from J, with 9 bases between. The CDR3 protein is CSVDRSYGYTF. CDR3 sequence (DNA): TGCAGCGTCGACAGGAGCTATGGCTACACCTTC.

The chain recombines TRBV5-5 with TRBJ1-5; D gene unclear. Germline V gives CDR1 SGHKS, CDR2 YYEKEE (reference sequence). V was cut by 1 base and J by 1 base, with 6 bases left in between. The CDR3 length is 14 residues. In DNA, the CDR3 is TGTGCCAGCAGCTTGAGTCAGAGCAATCAGCCCCAGCATTTT. Translating gives CASSLSQSNQPQHF.

J is TRBJ2-3 and V is TRBV28; D is unresolved. The CDR3 length is 14 residues. Germline-derived CDR1 and CDR2 are MDHEN and SYDVKM. V was trimmed by 3 bases and J by 2 bases, leaving 9 bases between them. DNA of the CDR3: TGTGCCAGCAGTTTCGGCAGATTCACAGATACGCAGTATTTT. Encoded protein: CASSFGRFTDTQYF.

J is TRBJ1-3 and V is TRBV12-3 or TRBV12-4; D unresolved. Trimming removed 5 bases at V and 7 bases at J, with 12 bases between. The CDR3 has 13 amino acids. The CDR3 nucleotides read TGTGCCAGCAGTCGGGTGCCCTGGAACACCATATATTTT. This sequence encodes CASSRVPWNTIYF.

This clone was picked up one time. The CDR3 region has the DNA TGTGCCAGCAGCTCTAGAAAGGGACTAGGAACAGATACGCAGTATTTT. This encodes CASSSRKGLGTDTQYF. The rearrangement joins TRBV7-9 to TRBJ2-3; TRBD2 agrees at 8 bases. Germline assignment: CDR1 SEHNR and CDR2 FQNEAQ (reference sequence). This CDR3 has 16 amino acids. Trimming cost V 4 bases and J 3 bases; bases outside gene matches: 9.

The V call is TRBV12-3 or TRBV12-4, the J call TRBJ2-1; possibly TRBD2 for D (6 bases). Trimming removed 4 bases from V and 9 bases from J, with 13 bases in between. The CDR3 runs to 13 residues. The CDR3 sequence is CASSSFGLTEQFF. The DNA of the CDR3 is TGTGCCAGCAGTTCCTTTGGACTAACTGAGCAGTTCTTC.

The J gene is TRBJ2-3, the V gene TRBV6-2 or TRBV6-3, with D unresolved. There are 14 residues in the CDR3. V lost 2 bases to trimming and J lost 4 bases, with 10 bases between them. CDR1 MNHEY and CDR2 SVGEGT come from the germline V gene. CDR3 DNA: TGTGCCAGCAGTTACGCAACCCCCTCAGATACGCAGTATTTT. Encoded protein: CASSYATPSDTQYF.

The chain carries TRBV5-4 and TRBJ1-1, with D maybe TRBD1 (5 bases). The V gene's germline CDR1 is SGHNT and CDR2 YYREEE (reference sequence). The V end lost 0 bases, the J end lost 1 base, and 10 bases lay between the germline ends. The CDR3 sequence is 15 residues long. CDR3 nucleotides: TGTGCCAGCAGCTTGGATGCAGGGCCGAACACTGAAGCTTTCTTT. Its protein is CASSLDAGPNTEAFF.

This chain links TRBV4-1 with TRBJ2-1; the D gene could be TRBD1 or TRBD2 (6 bases each). There are 17 residues in the CDR3. With 1 base removed from V and 7 bases from J, the gap between germline ends came to 20 bases. In germline, CDR1 is MGHRA, CDR2 YSYEKL. The chain's CDR3 is CASSQVMSRRGRNEQFF. CDR3 DNA: TGCGCCAGCAGCCAAGTCATGAGCAGGAGGGGGAGGAATGAGCAGTTCTTC.

This clone was observed a handful of times. The genes are TRBV3-1 (or the pseudogene TRBV3-2) and TRBJ2-7, with D perhaps TRBD2 (6 bases). Germline V gene data show CDR1 as LGHDT and CDR2 as YNNKEL (reference sequence). The V end lost 4 bases, the J end lost 1 base, and 8 bases lay between the germline ends. The length of the CDR3 is 13 residues. CDR3 region: CASSPGGSYEQYF. In nucleotides, the CDR3 is TGTGCCAGCAGCCCCGGGGGATCCTACGAGCAGTACTTC.

The chain combines TRBV19 with TRBJ2-2; D remains ambiguous. The CDR3 length is 13 residues. The germline CDR1 and CDR2 sequences are LNHDA and SQIVND (reference sequence). Trimming removed 3 bases at V and 7 bases at J, with 9 bases between. The CDR3 here is CASSIKVVGELFF. The DNA for the CDR3 is TGTGCCAGTAGTATCAAGGTTGTCGGGGAGCTGTTTTTT.

J is TRBJ1-1 and V is TRBV3-1 (or the pseudogene TRBV3-2); D unclear. Germline CDR1 is LGHDT and CDR2 is YNNKEL (reference sequence). Trimming removed 1 base from V and 10 bases from J, with 13 bases in between. The CDR3 extends over 13 amino acids. The CDR3 DNA reads TGTGCCAGCAGCCAAGTGGGAGGCCGTAGAGCTTTCTTT. Amino acids: CASSQVGGRRAFF.

The chain has TRBV5-4 and TRBJ2-3; D is ambiguous. Germline CDR1 and CDR2: SGHNT and YYREEE (reference sequence). CDR3 length: 12 amino acids. V lost 9 bases to trimming and J lost 1 base, with 9 bases between them. The CDR3 loop is CAITTRTDTQYF. CDR3 nucleotide sequence: TGTGCCATCACCACCCGCACAGATACGCAGTATTTT.

The chain carries TRBV2 and TRBJ1-1, with D perhaps TRBD1 (5 bases). Germline V gene data show CDR1 as SNHLY and CDR2 as FYNNEI. The CDR3 spans 13 residues. Trimming took off 8 bases at V and 1 base at J, with 11 bases between the two ends. The CDR3 sequence: CASGGGPNTEAFF. The CDR3 DNA reads TGTGCCAGCGGGGGTGGTCCGAACACTGAAGCTTTCTTT. The full variable domain, rest sourced from reference TRBV2 and TRBJ1-1, is EPEVTQTPSHQVTQMGQEVILRCVPISNHLYFYWYRQILGQKVEFLVSFYNNEISEKSEIFDDQFSVERPDGSNFTLKIRSTKLEDSAMYFCASGGGPNTEAFFGQGTRLTVV.

The V gene is TRBV28, the J gene TRBJ1-1; D is unclear. The germline V and J ends were trimmed by 6 bases and 5 bases, with 10 bases remaining between them. This CDR3 is built from 12 residues. In germline, CDR1 is MDHEN, CDR2 SYDVKM. In DNA form, the CDR3 reads TGTGCCAGCAGGGACCTGAGGACTGAAGCTTTCTTT. Translation: CASRDLRTEAFF.

CDR3 loop: CASSLPDGTEAFF. The CDR3 region has the DNA TGTGCCAGCAGCTTGCCCGACGGCACTGAAGCTTTCTTT. The chain recombines TRBV5-6 with TRBJ1-1, with D uncertain. V dropped 1 base and J dropped 4 bases, with 8 bases sitting between them. The CDR3 contains 13 residues. Germline V gives CDR1 SGHDT, CDR2 YYEEEE.

The chain links TRBV5-6 to TRBJ1-6; D may be TRBD1 (6 bases). Deletions cut 4 bases from V and 0 bases from J, with 17 bases between. This CDR3 region has 18 residues. Germline V lookup: CDR1 SGHDT, CDR2 YYEEEE. This chain's CDR3 is CASSTDRLIYSYNSPLHF. CDR3 bases: TGTGCCAGCAGCACTGACAGGCTTATTTACTCCTATAATTCACCCCTCCACTTT.

This sequence joins TRBV12-5 and TRBJ1-2, with 7 bases that match TRBD1. The V gene end was trimmed by 1 base and the J gene end by 0 bases; junction bases not matched to a gene: 5. There are 16 residues in the CDR3. Germline loops: CDR1 LGHNT, CDR2 FRNRAP. The CDR3 region is CASGLGPGGANYGYTF. The CDR3 DNA is TGTGCTAGTGGTTTGGGCCCAGGGGGAGCTAACTATGGCTACACCTTC.

This chain uses TRBV3-1 (or the pseudogene TRBV3-2) with TRBJ1-2, with 8 positions matching TRBD1. The CDR3 extends over 14 amino acids. Germline CDR1 is LGHDT and CDR2 is YNNKEL (reference sequence). V dropped 4 bases and J dropped 3; count of bases not matched to a gene: 4. CDR3: CASSPTGADYGYTF. The CDR3 nucleotides are TGTGCCAGCAGCCCGACAGGGGCGGACTATGGCTACACCTTC.

This sequence joins TRBV7-8 and TRBJ1-5; 8 nucleotides agree with TRBD1. The V gene end was trimmed by 5 bases and the J gene end by 3 bases; junction bases not matched to a gene: 9. In germline, CDR1 is SGHVS, CDR2 FQNEAQ. The CDR3 spans 16 residues. The CDR3 bases are TGTGCCAGCAGCGAGAAGGGACAGGTAGTCAATCAGCCCCAGCATTTT. Translation: CASSEKGQVVNQPQHF.

This clone was counted between two and nine times. The rearrangement links TRBV15 to TRBJ1-2, with D uncertain. The CDR3 spans 15 residues. Germline V gives CDR1 LNHNV, CDR2 YYDKDF (reference sequence). V lost 0 bases and J 0 bases, leaving 8 bases between the germline ends. The CDR3 bases are TGTGCCACCAGCAGAGACCCGGCAGCTAACTATGGCTACACCTTC. This gives the protein CATSRDPAANYGYTF.

The chain is built from TRBV7-2 and TRBJ2-7, with D possibly being TRBD2 (7 bases). Trimming took off 6 bases at V and 6 bases at J, with 21 bases between the two ends. CDR1 is SGHTA and CDR2 is FQGNSA in the germline V gene. The CDR3 spans 15 residues. The CDR3: CASSFLGGGGSEQYF. The CDR3, as DNA: TGTGCCAGCAGTTTCCTTGGAGGCGGGGGCTCCGAGCAGTACTTC.